This T cell receptor beta chain stems from a study of T cells in Graves' hyperthyroidism and ophthalmopathy. The sample holds many counts of this clonotype. Germline lookup yields CDR1 SNHLY and CDR2 FYNNEI. The CDR3 has 10 residues. The ends were cut back, 4 bases at V and 9 bases at J, with 7 bases in the middle. Researchers amplified the TCR beta CDR3 regions from RNA transcripts. Researchers ran a first-round RT-PCR on the TCR CDR3 using the HTBI primer set. Each CDR3 protein gets one entry after TCRdb re-called the multiplex PCR reads with MiXCR. The table includes under 400,000 distinct CDR3 sequences, around a sixth detected once. Hyperthyroidism, newly diagnosed and lasting under 2 months, affected patients aged 18 to 65. Thyroid ultrasound and orbital computed tomography, with clinical symptoms and serum thyroxine and TRAb, informed diagnoses. The PBMCs were taken from about 9.7 ml of fresh peripheral blood.

The V gene is TRBV2, the J gene TRBJ2-7, with no clear D. Sequencing was performed on blood. The source is a woman under 30 with Graves' hyperthyroidism that later progressed to Graves' ophthalmopathy. CDR3 in DNA: TGTGCCAGCAGTGGTTGGGTGCAGTACTTC. Protein product: CASSGWVQYF.